The 30 T cell receptor beta chains below were found in one sample sequenced in a study of blood T cell repertoires in COVID-19. Produced via immunoSEQ multiplex PCR; TCRdb's table is partial and in-frame only. The sample holds 350,000 to 550,000 clones, approximately 90% seen once. The sequenced sample consisted of PBMCs or T cells enriched from blood (not recorded which). The receptors were gathered from a woman between 18 and 30 years old with acute COVID-19.

V gene TRBV2 combines with J gene TRBJ2-7; TRBD1 agrees at 9 bases. With 7 bases clipped from V and 5 bases from J, the junction kept 9 bases outside the gene matches. CDR1 is SNHLY and CDR2 is FYNNEI in the germline V gene. The CDR3 spans 14 residues. Written as DNA, the CDR3 is TGTGCCAGCACCTTGGGACAGGGAGGCGACGAGCAGTACTTC. Translating gives CASTLGQGGDEQYF.

V and J are TRBV9 and TRBJ2-1; 7 nucleotides align to TRBD2. Germline CDR1 is SGDLS and CDR2 is YYNGEE. The trim removed 2 bases at V and 3 bases at J, leaving 5 bases unmatched. CDR3 length: 15 amino acids. The CDR3, as DNA: TGTGCCAGCAGCGTGGCACTAGCGAGCTACAATGAGCAGTTCTTC. Residues: CASSVALASYNEQFF.

V usage is TRBV28 and J usage is TRBJ1-5; 8 bases match TRBD1. The V and J ends lost 2 bases and 0 bases, in that order; junction bases with no gene match: 3. This CDR3 spans 16 amino acids. Looked up from germline, CDR1 is MDHEN and CDR2 is SYDVKM. CDR3 amino acids: CASSLGGTGSNQPQHF. CDR3 sequence (DNA): TGTGCCAGCAGTTTAGGTGGGACAGGTAGCAATCAGCCCCAGCATTTT.

CDR3 nucleotides: TGTGCCAGTAGGACCCAGGGCCTGAACTATGGCTACACCTTC. The encoded protein is CASRTQGLNYGYTF. The chain combines TRBV19 with TRBJ1-2, with D possibly TRBD1 on 5 matching bases. The CDR3 extends over 14 amino acids. The germline CDR1 and CDR2 sequences are LNHDA and SQIVND (reference sequence). With 6 bases removed from V and 2 bases from J, the gap between germline ends came to 13 bases. Combining the CDR3 with reference TRBV19 and TRBJ1-2 gives the whole variable domain DGGITQSPKYLFRKEGQNVTLSCEQNLNHDAMYWYRQDPGQGLRLIYYSQIVNDFQKGDIAEGYSVSREKKESFPLTVTSAQKNPTAFYLCASRTQGLNYGYTFGSGTRLTVV.

V usage is TRBV2 and J usage is TRBJ1-2; D is unresolved. The length of the CDR3 is 12 residues. Germline values: CDR1 SNHLY, CDR2 FYNNEI. Trimming removed 3 bases from V and 4 bases from J, with 6 bases in between. Written as DNA, the CDR3 is TGTGCCAGCAGTGATCGGGGCTATGGCTACACCTTC. It translates to CASSDRGYGYTF. Based on the CDR3 plus reference TRBV2 and TRBJ1-2, the full variable domain is EPEVTQTPSHQVTQMGQEVILRCVPISNHLYFYWYRQILGQKVEFLVSFYNNEISEKSEIFDDQFSVERPDGSNFTLKIRSTKLEDSAMYFCASSDRGYGYTFGSGTRLTVV.

This chain connects TRBV11-2 to TRBJ2-1; D may be TRBD1 (6 bases). The length of the CDR3 is 14 residues. V was clipped by 5 bases and J by 2 bases, with 10 bases between them. CDR1 SGHAT and CDR2 FQNNGV come from the germline V gene. The CDR3 loop is CASSEQGPYNEQFF. The CDR3 DNA reads TGTGCCAGCAGCGAACAGGGCCCCTACAATGAGCAGTTCTTC.

In DNA, the CDR3 is TGTGCCAGCAGTGAAGCGCCTGGCGGGAGTTTCCTTGGCACCGGGGAGCTGTTTTTT. Amino acid sequence: CASSEAPGGSFLGTGELFF. The rearrangement links TRBV6-1 to TRBJ2-2; 7 nucleotides align to TRBD2. The V gene end was trimmed by 0 bases and the J gene end by 4 bases; junction bases not matched to a gene: 14. Germline loops: CDR1 MNHNS, CDR2 SASEGT. The CDR3 runs to 19 residues.

The table lists this clone with a few counts. CDR3 bases: TGCAGCGTTGAGGGGGGTGAAGGGACAGGGATTCTAAAAGGCTACACCTTC. Protein: CSVEGGEGTGILKGYTF. The chain couples TRBV29-1 to TRBJ1-2, with TRBD1 identical over 9 bases. Germline CDR1 SQVTM, CDR2 ANQGSEA. The CDR3 contains 17 residues. The V and J ends lost 3 bases and 8 bases, in that order; junction bases with no gene match: 19.

The chain is built from TRBV6-2 or TRBV6-3 and TRBJ2-1, with D possibly matching TRBD1 (5 bases). Trimming left V 2 bases short and J 1 base short, with 9 bases between. This CDR3 has 15 residues. Germline CDR1 MNHEY, CDR2 SVGEGT. CDR3 sequence: CASSYQGGSYNEQFF. CDR3 bases: TGTGCCAGCAGTTACCAGGGTGGGTCCTACAATGAGCAGTTCTTC.

V gene TRBV3-1 (or the pseudogene TRBV3-2) combines with J gene TRBJ2-7; TRBD1 might be the D (8 bases). Trimming stripped 4 bases from V and 9 bases from J, with 22 bases between. The CDR3 totals 15 residues. CDR1 is LGHDT and CDR2 is YNNKEL in the germline V gene (reference sequence). The CDR3: CASSPGGGRLGSQYF. CDR3 in DNA: TGTGCCAGCAGCCCAGGGGGCGGGAGACTAGGGTCGCAGTACTTC.

This sequence joins TRBV4-2 and TRBJ2-5; the D gene is possibly TRBD2 (7 bases). Trimming cost V 2 bases and J 5 bases, with 18 bases left between them. The CDR3 length is 16 residues. Germline CDR1 reads LGHNA; CDR2 reads YNFKEQ. The DNA for the CDR3 is TGTGCCAGCAGCCAAAATCTTAGGGGGGGGGCGGAGACCCAGTACTTC. Amino acids: CASSQNLRGGAETQYF.

The rearrangement links TRBV27 to TRBJ1-5; 10 bases agree with TRBD1. The CDR3 length is 14 residues. The germline CDR1 and CDR2 sequences are MNHEY and SMNVEV (reference sequence). After removal of 5 bases from V and 6 bases from J, the junction contained 4 bases not matched to a gene. CDR3: CASSTGQGTQPQHF. The CDR3 nucleotides are TGTGCCAGCAGTACGGGACAGGGGACTCAGCCCCAGCATTTT.

CDR3 DNA sequence: TGTGCCAGCAGCCACAAGACAGGGCTAAACAATGAGCAGTTCTTC. Its protein is CASSHKTGLNNEQFF. The chain is built from TRBV14 and TRBJ2-1; 7 bases match TRBD1. After removal of 3 bases from V and 5 bases from J, the junction contained 7 bases not matched to a gene. CDR3 length: 15 residues. Germline V gene lookup returns CDR1 SGHDN and CDR2 FVKESK.

The chain has TRBV11-2 and TRBJ2-1, with a possible D match to TRBD1 (6 bases). V was trimmed by 1 base and J by 10 bases, leaving 14 bases between them. The germline V gene encodes CDR1 SGHAT and CDR2 FQNNGV. This CDR3 region has 14 residues. The CDR3 region is CASSLVGDNVEQFF. CDR3 DNA: TGTGCCAGCAGCTTAGTGGGGGACAATGTGGAGCAGTTCTTC.

This chain connects TRBV9 to TRBJ2-7, with D perhaps TRBD2 (6 bases). There are 16 residues in the CDR3. V shed 0 bases and J shed 0 bases, with 13 bases lying between them. Looked up from germline, CDR1 is SGDLS and CDR2 is YYNGEE. The DNA of the CDR3 is TGTGCCAGCAGCGTAGATCAGGGACTGAGCTCCTACGAGCAGTACTTC. It specifies CASSVDQGLSSYEQYF. Based on the CDR3 plus reference TRBV9 and TRBJ2-7, the full variable domain is DSGVTQTPKHLITATGQRVTLRCSPRSGDLSVYWYQQSLDQGLQFLIQYYNGEERAKGNILERFSAQQFPDLHSELNLSSLELGDSALYFCASSVDQGLSSYEQYFGPGTRLTVT.

The V call is TRBV9, the J call TRBJ1-1; D perhaps matches TRBD1 (6 bases). This CDR3 contains 14 residues. From germline, CDR1 is SGDLS and CDR2 YYNGEE. Trimming removed 3 bases at V and 1 base at J, with 10 bases between. Here the CDR3 reads CASSATRGNTEAFF. Written as DNA, the CDR3 is TGTGCCAGCAGCGCAACCAGGGGGAACACTGAAGCTTTCTTT.

The CDR3 here is CASSFTGITEAFF. CDR3 bases: TGTGCCAGCAGTTTTACAGGGATCACTGAAGCTTTCTTT. The chain has TRBV12-3 or TRBV12-4 and TRBJ1-1; TRBD1 might be the D (6 bases). The CDR3 has 13 amino acids. Trimming removed 3 bases at V and 4 bases at J, with 9 bases between.

The V call is TRBV27, the J call TRBJ2-7; 7 nucleotides line up with TRBD2. Germline-derived CDR1 and CDR2 are MNHEY and SMNVEV (reference sequence). The CDR3 consists of 14 residues. With 5 bases clipped from V and 6 bases from J, the junction kept 10 bases outside the gene matches. The CDR3 bases are TGTGCCAGCAGTAGGGGAGGGACCGGCCCCGAGCAGTACTTC. Amino acid sequence: CASSRGGTGPEQYF.

The genes are TRBV6-1 and TRBJ2-7; D uncertain. Germline values: CDR1 MNHNS, CDR2 SASEGT. The CDR3 is 11 amino acids. Trimming stripped 5 bases from V and 7 bases from J, with 9 bases between. The DNA for the CDR3 is TGTGCCAGCAGTTCCCAGGTTGAGCAGTACTTC. It is translated as CASSSQVEQYF.

The gene calls are TRBV5-1 and TRBJ1-5, with TRBD1 matching 7 bases. Trimming removed 4 bases from V and 9 bases from J; junction bases left unmatched: 4. CDR3 length: 12 amino acids. Germline V gene sequence: CDR1 SGHRS, CDR2 YFSETQ. DNA of the CDR3: TGCGCCAGCAGCCTGACAGGGCCGCCCCAGCATTTT. This sequence encodes CASSLTGPPQHF.

This rearrangement joins TRBV5-1 to TRBJ2-1; a weak D match, TRBD2 (6 bases). From germline, CDR1 is SGHRS and CDR2 YFSETQ. Trimming removed 4 bases from V and 8 bases from J, with 19 bases in between. CDR3 length: 15 residues. The CDR3 loop reads CASSPWPVERDEQFF. The CDR3 DNA reads as TGCGCCAGCAGCCCCTGGCCGGTGGAGCGGGATGAGCAGTTCTTC. The complete variable domain, with remaining parts taken from reference TRBV5-1 and TRBJ2-1, reads KAGVTQTPRYLIKTRGQQVTLSCSPISGHRSVSWYQQTPGQGLQFLFEYFSETQRNKGNFPGRFSGRQFSNSRSEMNVSTLELGDSALYLCASSPWPVERDEQFFGPGTRLTVL.

The chain has TRBV27 and TRBJ2-5; D not resolved. CDR1 is MNHEY and CDR2 is SMNVEV in the germline V gene (reference sequence). The CDR3 has 13 amino acids. V was cut by 0 bases and J by 4 bases, with 6 bases left in between. The CDR3 here is CASSLSGSETQYF. Written as DNA, the CDR3 is TGTGCCAGCAGTTTATCCGGGTCAGAGACCCAGTACTTC.

The rearrangement uses TRBV7-9 and TRBJ1-4; D might be TRBD1 (6 bases). Between the trimmed V and J ends, which lost 5 bases and 8 bases, there was a span of 15 bases. Germline-derived CDR1 and CDR2 are SEHNR and FQNEAQ (reference sequence). This CDR3 has 14 residues. The CDR3 reads CASSTQGQGEKLFF. CDR3 nucleotide sequence: TGTGCCAGCAGCACCCAAGGGCAGGGGGAAAAACTGTTTTTT.

The chain joins TRBV10-3 to TRBJ2-7, with TRBD1 matching over 9 bases. Per germline, CDR1 ENHRY and CDR2 SYGVKD. This CDR3 region has 13 residues. Trimming took 6 bases from V and 5 from J; bases not matched to a gene: 5. The CDR3 loop is CAIRQGAVHEQYF. The CDR3 coding sequence is TGTGCCATCAGACAGGGGGCAGTCCACGAGCAGTACTTC.

The chain employs TRBV3-1 (or the pseudogene TRBV3-2) and TRBJ2-7, with 7 bases fitting TRBD1. V trimming: 4 bases; J trimming: 3 bases; junction bases outside the gene matches: 9. CDR1 and CDR2 (germline): LGHDT, YNNKEL (reference sequence). This CDR3 spans 15 amino acids. CDR3 loop: CASSPRAGGYYEQYF. As DNA, the CDR3 is TGTGCCAGCAGCCCCCGTGCAGGGGGATACTACGAGCAGTACTTC.

The rearrangement uses TRBV4-2 and TRBJ2-3, with TRBD1 matching over 9 bases. CDR1 is LGHNA and CDR2 is YNFKEQ in the germline V gene. This CDR3 comprises 19 residues. With 0 bases clipped from V and 2 bases from J, the junction kept 12 bases outside the gene matches. CDR3 sequence reads: CASSQESTGGNMNTDTQYF. The DNA of the CDR3 is TGTGCCAGCAGCCAAGAATCGACAGGGGGAAATATGAACACAGATACGCAGTATTTT.

The rearrangement uses TRBV5-4 and TRBJ1-5; 7 bases map to TRBD1. The V gene end was trimmed by 4 bases and the J gene end by 5 bases; junction bases not matched to a gene: 3. Germline V gene data show CDR1 as SGHNT and CDR2 as YYREEE (reference sequence). The CDR3 has 13 residues. This chain's CDR3 is CASSAQGDQPQHF. Written as DNA, the CDR3 is TGTGCCAGCAGCGCTCAGGGGGATCAGCCCCAGCATTTT. Full variable domain (missing parts from reference TRBV5-4 and TRBJ1-5): ETGVTQSPTHLIKTRGQQVTLRCSSQSGHNTVSWYQQALGQGPQFIFQYYREEENGRGNFPPRFSGLQFPNYSSELNVNALELDDSALYLCASSAQGDQPQHFGDGTRLSIL.

The gene calls are TRBV29-1 and TRBJ2-7, with TRBD1 matching over 7 bases. The CDR3 runs 14 residues. Germline V gene data show CDR1 as SQVTM and CDR2 as ANQGSEA. V lost 7 bases, J lost 0 bases, and 9 bases stayed unmatched. The CDR3 here is CSADTGDNSYEQYF. The CDR3, as DNA: TGCAGCGCTGACACAGGGGATAACTCCTACGAGCAGTACTTC.

V gene TRBV2 combines with J gene TRBJ1-6; the match to TRBD1 covers 10 bases. This CDR3 comprises 15 residues. The germline V gene encodes CDR1 SNHLY and CDR2 FYNNEI. The ends lost 9 bases at V and 9 bases at J; junction bases unmatched: 11. CDR3 protein: CASLRGQGRGSPLHF. CDR3 nucleotides: TGTGCCAGTCTGAGGGGACAGGGGAGGGGTTCACCCCTCCACTTT.

The chain carries TRBV24-1 and TRBJ1-5; no firm D call. Germline assignment: CDR1 KGHDR and CDR2 SFDVKD. Trimming cost V 4 bases and J 0 bases, with 21 bases left between them. The CDR3 is 19 amino acids. CDR3 protein: CATSEPSGLPLYSNQPQHF. The CDR3, as DNA: TGTGCCACCAGTGAACCAAGCGGACTACCACTCTATAGCAATCAGCCCCAGCATTTT.